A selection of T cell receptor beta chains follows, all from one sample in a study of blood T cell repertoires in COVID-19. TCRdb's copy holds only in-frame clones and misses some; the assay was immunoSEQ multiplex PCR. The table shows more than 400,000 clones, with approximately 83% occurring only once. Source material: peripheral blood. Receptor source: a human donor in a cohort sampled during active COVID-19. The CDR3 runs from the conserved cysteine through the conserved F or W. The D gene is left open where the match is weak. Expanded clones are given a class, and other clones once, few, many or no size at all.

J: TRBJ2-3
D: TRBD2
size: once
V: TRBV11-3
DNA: TGTGCCAGCAGCTTAGGGGGCGGGAGTGGCACAGATACGCAGTATTTT
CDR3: CASSLGGGSGTDTQYF

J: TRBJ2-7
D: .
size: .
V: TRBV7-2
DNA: TGTGCCAGCACCACACAAAGCGGGGACAGGATCGAGCAGTACTTC
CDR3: CASTTQSGDRIEQYF

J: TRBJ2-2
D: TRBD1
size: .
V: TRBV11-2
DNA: TGTGCCAGCAGCCCCTGGACAGGGGCCGGGGAGCTGTTTTTT
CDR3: CASSPWTGAGELFF

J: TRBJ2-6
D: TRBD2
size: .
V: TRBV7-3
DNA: TGTGCCAGCAGCTTCGGGGGAGGGAGCTCTGGGGCCAACGTCCTGACTTTC
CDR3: CASSFGGGSSGANVLTF

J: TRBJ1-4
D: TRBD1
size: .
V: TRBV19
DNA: TGTGCCAGTAGTATAGTACCGGGACAGGGCGGTGAAAAACTGTTTTTT
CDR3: CASSIVPGQGGEKLFF

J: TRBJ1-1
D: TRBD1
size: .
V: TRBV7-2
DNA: TGTGCCAGCAGCTCCAATCAGGGGGACACTGAAGCTTTCTTT
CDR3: CASSSNQGDTEAFF

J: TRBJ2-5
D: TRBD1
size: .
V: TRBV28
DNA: TGTGCCAGCAGTTCCCCAGCAGGGGGCCTCGAGACCCAGTACTTC
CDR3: CASSSPAGGLETQYF

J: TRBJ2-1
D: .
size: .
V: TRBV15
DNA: TGTGCCACCAGCAGAGATCATGCGGGGTACTACAATGAGCAGTTCTTC
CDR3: CATSRDHAGYYNEQFF

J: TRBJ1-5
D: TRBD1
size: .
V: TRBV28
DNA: TGTGCCAGCAGAGAACAGGGGGCCCTTCAGCCCCAGCATTTT
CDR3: CASREQGALQPQHF

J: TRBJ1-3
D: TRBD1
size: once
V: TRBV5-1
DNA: TGCGCCAGCAAAACGGGGGACAGGGCTTTTGGAAACACCATATATTTT
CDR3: CASKTGDRAFGNTIYF

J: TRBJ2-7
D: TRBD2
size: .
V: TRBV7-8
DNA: TGTGCCAGCATCGTAGGACTAGCGGGGGCCTACGAGCAGTACTTC
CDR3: CASIVGLAGAYEQYF

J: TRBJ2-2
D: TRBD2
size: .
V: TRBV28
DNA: TGTGCCAGCAGCCTGGGGCTAGCGGGGGTCACCGGGGAGCTGTTTTTT
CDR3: CASSLGLAGVTGELFF

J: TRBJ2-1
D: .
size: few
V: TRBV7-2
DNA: TGTGCCAGCAGCTTTTTTCCCGGGAGCTCCTACAATGAGCAGTTCTTC
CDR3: CASSFFPGSSYNEQFF

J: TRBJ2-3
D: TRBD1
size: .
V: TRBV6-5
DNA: TGTGCCAGCACCGGACAGGGTCCCACAGATACGCAGTATTTT
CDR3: CASTGQGPTDTQYF

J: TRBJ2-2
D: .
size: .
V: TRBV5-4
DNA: TGTGCCAGCAGCCAAAGGACGAGGGCCGGGGAGCTGTTTTTT
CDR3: CASSQRTRAGELFF

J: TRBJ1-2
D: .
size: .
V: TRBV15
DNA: TGTGCCACCAGCCCAGACAGAGCATATGGCTACACCTTC
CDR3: CATSPDRAYGYTF

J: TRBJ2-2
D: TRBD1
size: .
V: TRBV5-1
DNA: TGCGCCAGCAGCTTGGGACAGGGCGCGAACACCGGGGAGCTGTTTTTT
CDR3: CASSLGQGANTGELFF

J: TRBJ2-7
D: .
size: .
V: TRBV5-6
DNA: TGTGCCAGCAGCTTTGACAGAGAGACCTACGAGCAGTACTTC
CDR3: CASSFDRETYEQYF

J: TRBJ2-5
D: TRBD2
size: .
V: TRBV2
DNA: TGTGCCAGCAGTGACCCGGGGGCGGGAGGGACCTACTTC
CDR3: CASSDPGAGGTYF

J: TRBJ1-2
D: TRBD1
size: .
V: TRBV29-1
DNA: TGCAGCGTTGGACGATCGGGACAGGACCTTAACTATGGCTACACCTTC
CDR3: CSVGRSGQDLNYGYTF

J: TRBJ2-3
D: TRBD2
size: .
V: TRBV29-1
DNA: TGCAGCGTCGTAGCGGGAAGCACAGATACGCAGTATTTT
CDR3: CSVVAGSTDTQYF

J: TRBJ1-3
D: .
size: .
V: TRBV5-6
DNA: TGTGCCAGCAGCCACCTGGAGGGCCCTGGAAACACCATATATTTT
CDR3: CASSHLEGPGNTIYF

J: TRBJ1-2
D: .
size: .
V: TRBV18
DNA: TGTGCCAGCTCACCACCAGGGGAGGTCGGCTACACCTTC
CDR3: CASSPPGEVGYTF

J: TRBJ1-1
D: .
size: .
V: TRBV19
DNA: TGTGCCACCTTAAGAACGGGGGGGAACACTGAAGCTTTCTTT
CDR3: CATLRTGGNTEAFF

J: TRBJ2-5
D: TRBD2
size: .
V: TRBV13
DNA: TGTGCCAGCAGCTTATTAAGCGGGAGGAACCAAGAGACCCAGTACTTC
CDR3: CASSLLSGRNQETQYF

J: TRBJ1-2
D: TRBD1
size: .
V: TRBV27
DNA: TGTGCCAGCAGGGACGGACAGGGCCATACCTATGGCTACACCTTC
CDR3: CASRDGQGHTYGYTF

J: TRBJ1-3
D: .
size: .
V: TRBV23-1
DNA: TGCGCCAGCATCCCCGGGGGGCTAAGGGGAAACACCATATATTTT
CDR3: CASIPGGLRGNTIYF

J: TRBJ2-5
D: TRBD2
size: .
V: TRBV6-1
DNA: TGTGCCAGCAGTGAAGCCGGGGGACTAGCGGGTTTGGAGACCCAGTACTTC
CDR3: CASSEAGGLAGLETQYF

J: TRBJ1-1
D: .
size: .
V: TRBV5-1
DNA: TGCGCCAGCAGCTTGGGCCTGGGGACACCCTACACTGAAGCTTTCTTT
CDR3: CASSLGLGTPYTEAFF

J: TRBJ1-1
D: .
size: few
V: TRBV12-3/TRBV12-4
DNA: TGTGCCAGCAGTTTCAGGGTTAGTGAAGCTTTCTTT
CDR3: CASSFRVSEAFF

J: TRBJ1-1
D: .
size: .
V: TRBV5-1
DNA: TGCGCCAGCAGCTCCGACCCTGGGAGGGAAGCTTTCTTT
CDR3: CASSSDPGREAFF

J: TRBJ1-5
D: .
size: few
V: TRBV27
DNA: TGTGCCAGCAGTTTAGGGCGTAATCAGCCCCAGCATTTT
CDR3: CASSLGRNQPQHF

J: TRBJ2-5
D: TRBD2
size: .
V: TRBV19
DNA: TGTGCCAGTAGTCTACCGGGCGGGAGACAATACTTC
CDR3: CASSLPGGRQYF

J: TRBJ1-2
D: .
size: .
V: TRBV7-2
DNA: TGTGCCAGCAGCTTAGCCAGGGTCCCCTATGGCTACACCTTC
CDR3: CASSLARVPYGYTF

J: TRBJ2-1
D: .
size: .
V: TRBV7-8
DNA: TGTGCCAGCAGCCCCCGCTACAATGAGCAGTTCTTC
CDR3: CASSPRYNEQFF

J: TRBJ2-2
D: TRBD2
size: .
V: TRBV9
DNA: TGTGCCAGCAGCGTGCGGGGGAGGGCCGGGGAGCTGTTTTTT
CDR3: CASSVRGRAGELFF

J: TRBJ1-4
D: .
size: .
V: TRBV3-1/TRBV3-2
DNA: TGTGCCAGCACTTCTTGGGCCCGTAATGAAAAACTGTTTTTT
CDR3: CASTSWARNEKLFF

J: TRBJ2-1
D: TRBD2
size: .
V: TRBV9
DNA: TGTGCCAGCAGCGTAGGACTAGCGGGAGGATCTGAGCAGTTCTTC
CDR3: CASSVGLAGGSEQFF

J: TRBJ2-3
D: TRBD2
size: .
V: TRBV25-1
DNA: TGTGCCAGCAGTAAACTAGCGGGCGTCGATACGCAGTATTTT
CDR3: CASSKLAGVDTQYF

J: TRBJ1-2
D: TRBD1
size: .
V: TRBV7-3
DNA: TGTGCCAGCAGCGCCACAGGGGGCGTTCAATATGGCTACACCTTC
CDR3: CASSATGGVQYGYTF

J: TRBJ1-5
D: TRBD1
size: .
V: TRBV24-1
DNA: TGTGCCGACGATAAAGGGGGCGGCAGGCAGCCCCAGCATTTT
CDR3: CADDKGGGRQPQHF

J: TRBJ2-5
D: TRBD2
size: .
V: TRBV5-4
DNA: TGTGCCAGCAGCTCCGTGGGGAGCGGGGCCCAAGAGACCCAGTACTTC
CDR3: CASSSVGSGAQETQYF

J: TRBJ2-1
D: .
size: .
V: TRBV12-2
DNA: TGTGCAAGTCGCTTATTCTCCGTGGAGAAAAATGAGCAGTTCTTC
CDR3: CASRLFSVEKNEQFF

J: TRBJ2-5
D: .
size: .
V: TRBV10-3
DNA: TGTGCCATCAGTCGACAGACGACGGAGACCCAGTACTTC
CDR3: CAISRQTTETQYF

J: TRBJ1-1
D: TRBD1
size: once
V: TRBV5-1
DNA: TGCGCCAGTGGGACAGGTTGGAGAACTGAAGCTTTCTTT
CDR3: CASGTGWRTEAFF

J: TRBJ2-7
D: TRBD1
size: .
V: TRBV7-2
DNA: TGTGCCAGCAGCTTAGCGGGACAGCCCTCCTACGAGCAGTACTTC
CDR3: CASSLAGQPSYEQYF

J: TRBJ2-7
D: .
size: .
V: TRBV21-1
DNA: TGTGCCAGCAGCAAAGACAGGGTGGGCTTC
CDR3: CASSKDRVGF

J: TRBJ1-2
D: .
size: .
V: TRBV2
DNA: TGTGCCAGCAGTGAAGTAGCCCTAATCTACACCTTC
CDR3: CASSEVALIYTF

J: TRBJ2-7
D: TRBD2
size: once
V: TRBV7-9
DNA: TGTGCCAGCAGCTCCTTTACTAGCGGAGCCTACGAGCAGTACTTC
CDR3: CASSSFTSGAYEQYF

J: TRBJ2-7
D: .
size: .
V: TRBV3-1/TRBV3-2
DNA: TGTGCCAGCAGCCACCAGTGGGACTCTACCTACGAGCAGTACTTC
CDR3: CASSHQWDSTYEQYF

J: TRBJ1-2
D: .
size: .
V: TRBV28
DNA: TGTGCCAGCAAGCGGCCTAACTATGGCTACACCTTC
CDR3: CASKRPNYGYTF

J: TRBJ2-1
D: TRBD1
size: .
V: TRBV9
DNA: TGTGCCAGCAGCGTAGAGCCGGGACAGGGGGCCGGTGAGCAGTTCTTC
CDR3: CASSVEPGQGAGEQFF

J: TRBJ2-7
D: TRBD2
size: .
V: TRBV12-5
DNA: TGTGCTAGTGGTACGGGACTATCCGGCTACGAGCAGTACTTC
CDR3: CASGTGLSGYEQYF

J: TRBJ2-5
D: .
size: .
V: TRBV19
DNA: TGTGCCAGTAGTCCCCCCCGTACAGGGGAGACCCAGTACTTC
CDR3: CASSPPRTGETQYF

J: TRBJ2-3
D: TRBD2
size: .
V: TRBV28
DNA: TGTGCCAGCAAAAGGACTAGCGGGGGCACAGATACGCAGTATTTT
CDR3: CASKRTSGGTDTQYF

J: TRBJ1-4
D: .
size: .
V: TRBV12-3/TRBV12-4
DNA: TGTGCCAGCAGCCGTCGGGTGCTGGAAAAACTGTTTTTT
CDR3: CASSRRVLEKLFF

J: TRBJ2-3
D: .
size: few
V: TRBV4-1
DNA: TGCGCCAGCAGCCCCCGCGGGGGAGGGGGGGATACGCAGTATTTT
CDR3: CASSPRGGGGDTQYF

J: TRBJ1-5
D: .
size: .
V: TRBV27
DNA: TGTGCCAGCAGCCGGGACTTAGGGGGCAATCAGCCCCAGCATTTT
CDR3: CASSRDLGGNQPQHF

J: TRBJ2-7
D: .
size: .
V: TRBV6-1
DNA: TGTGCCAGCAGTGAAGGACAGGGCGGGGACTACGAGCAGTACTTC
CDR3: CASSEGQGGDYEQYF

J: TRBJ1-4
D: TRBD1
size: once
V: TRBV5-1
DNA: TGCGCCAGCAGCTTGGACTTGGGACAGGGAGGAGGAAAACTGTTTTTT
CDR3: CASSLDLGQGGGKLFF